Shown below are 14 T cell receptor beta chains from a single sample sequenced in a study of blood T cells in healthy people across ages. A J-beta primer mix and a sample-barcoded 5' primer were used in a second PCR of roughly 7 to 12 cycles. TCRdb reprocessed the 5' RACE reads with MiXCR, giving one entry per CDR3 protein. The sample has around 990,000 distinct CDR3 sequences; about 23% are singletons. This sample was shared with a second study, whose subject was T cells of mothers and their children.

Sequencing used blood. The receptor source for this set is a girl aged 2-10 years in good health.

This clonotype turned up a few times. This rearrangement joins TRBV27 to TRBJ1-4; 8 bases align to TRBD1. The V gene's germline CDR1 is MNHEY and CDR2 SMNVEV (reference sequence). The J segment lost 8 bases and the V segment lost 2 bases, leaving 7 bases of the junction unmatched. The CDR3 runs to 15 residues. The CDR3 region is CASSLRQGLEEKLFF. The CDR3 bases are TGTGCCAGCAGTTTAAGACAGGGGTTAGAAGAAAAACTGTTTTTT.

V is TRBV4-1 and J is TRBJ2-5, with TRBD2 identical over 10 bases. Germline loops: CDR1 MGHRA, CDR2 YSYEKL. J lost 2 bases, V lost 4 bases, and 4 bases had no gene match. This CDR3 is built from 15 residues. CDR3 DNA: TGCGCCAGCAGCCCCGGGACTAGCGAACAAGAGACCCAGTACTTC. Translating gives CASSPGTSEQETQYF.

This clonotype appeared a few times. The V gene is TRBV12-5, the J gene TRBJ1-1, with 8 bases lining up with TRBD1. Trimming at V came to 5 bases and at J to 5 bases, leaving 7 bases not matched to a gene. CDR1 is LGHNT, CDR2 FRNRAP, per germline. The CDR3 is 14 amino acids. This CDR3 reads CASGPGGEKTEAFF. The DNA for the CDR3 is TGTGCTAGTGGTCCAGGGGGCGAGAAGACTGAAGCTTTCTTT.

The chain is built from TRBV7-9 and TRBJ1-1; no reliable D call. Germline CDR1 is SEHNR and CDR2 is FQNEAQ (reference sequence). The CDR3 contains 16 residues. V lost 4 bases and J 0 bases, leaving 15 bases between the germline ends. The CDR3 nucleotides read TGTGCCAGCAGCTCTAGGTGGGAAAAAATGAACACTGAAGCTTTCTTT. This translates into CASSSRWEKMNTEAFF. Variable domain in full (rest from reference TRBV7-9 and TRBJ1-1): DTGVSQNPRHKITKRGQNVTFRCDPISEHNRLYWYRQTLGQGPEFLTYFQNEAQLEKSRLLSDRFSAERPKGSFSTLEIQRTEQGDSAMYLCASSSRWEKMNTEAFFGQGTRLTVV.

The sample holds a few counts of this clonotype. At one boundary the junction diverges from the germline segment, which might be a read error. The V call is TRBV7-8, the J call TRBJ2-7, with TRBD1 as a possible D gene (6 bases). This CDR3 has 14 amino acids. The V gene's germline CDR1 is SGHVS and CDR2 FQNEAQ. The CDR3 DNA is TGTGCCAGCAGCCTACTCACAGGGAACTACGAGCGGTACTTC. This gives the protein CASSLLTGNYERYF.

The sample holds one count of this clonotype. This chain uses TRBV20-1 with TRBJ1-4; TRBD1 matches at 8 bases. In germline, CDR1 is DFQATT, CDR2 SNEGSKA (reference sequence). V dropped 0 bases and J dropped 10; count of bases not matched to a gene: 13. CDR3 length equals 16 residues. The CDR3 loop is CSARDPGQGPGGKLFF. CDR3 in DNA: TGCAGTGCTAGAGATCCCGGACAGGGCCCGGGGGGAAAACTGTTTTTT.

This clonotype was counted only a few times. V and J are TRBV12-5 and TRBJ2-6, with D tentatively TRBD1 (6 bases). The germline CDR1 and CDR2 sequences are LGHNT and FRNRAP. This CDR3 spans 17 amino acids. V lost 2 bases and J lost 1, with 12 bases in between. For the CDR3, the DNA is TGTGCTAGTGGTTTGAACAGGGTAGATTCTGGGGCCAACGTCCTGACTTTC. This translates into CASGLNRVDSGANVLTF.

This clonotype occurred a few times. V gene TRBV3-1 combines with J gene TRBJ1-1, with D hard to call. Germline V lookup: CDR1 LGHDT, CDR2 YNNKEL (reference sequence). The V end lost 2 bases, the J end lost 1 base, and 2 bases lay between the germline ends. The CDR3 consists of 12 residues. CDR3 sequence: CASSQRNTEAFF. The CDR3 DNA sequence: TGTGCCAGCAGCCAACGGAACACTGAAGCTTTCTTT.

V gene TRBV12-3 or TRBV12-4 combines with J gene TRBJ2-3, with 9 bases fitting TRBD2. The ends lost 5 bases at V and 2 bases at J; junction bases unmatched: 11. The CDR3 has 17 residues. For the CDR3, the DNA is TGTGCCAGCAGTCCAGAAGGAAGCGGGAGGAACACAGATACGCAGTATTTT. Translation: CASSPEGSGRNTDTQYF.

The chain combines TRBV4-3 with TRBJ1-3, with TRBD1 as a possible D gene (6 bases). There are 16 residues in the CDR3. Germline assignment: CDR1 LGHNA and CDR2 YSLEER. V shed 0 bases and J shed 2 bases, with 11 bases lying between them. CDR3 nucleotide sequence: TGCGCCAGCAGCCAAGAGTGGTCAGGGGCTGGAAACACCATATATTTT. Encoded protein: CASSQEWSGAGNTIYF.

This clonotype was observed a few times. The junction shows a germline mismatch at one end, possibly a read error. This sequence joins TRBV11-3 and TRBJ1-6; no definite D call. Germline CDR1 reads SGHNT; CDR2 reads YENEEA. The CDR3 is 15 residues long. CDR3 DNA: TGCGCCAGCAGCTTCGGGAGCTCCTATAATTCACCCCTCCACTTT. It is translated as CASSFGSSYNSPLHF.

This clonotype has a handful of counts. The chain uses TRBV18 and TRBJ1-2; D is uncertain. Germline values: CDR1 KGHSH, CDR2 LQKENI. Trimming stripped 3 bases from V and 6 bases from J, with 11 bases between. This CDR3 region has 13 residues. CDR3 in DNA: TGTGCCAGCTCACCGGTCCCTCGGGATGGCTACACCTTC. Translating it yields CASSPVPRDGYTF.

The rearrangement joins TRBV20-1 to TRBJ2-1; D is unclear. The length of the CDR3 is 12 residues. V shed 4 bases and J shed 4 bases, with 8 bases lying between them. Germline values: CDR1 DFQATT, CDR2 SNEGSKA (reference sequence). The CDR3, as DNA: TGCAGTGCTACTTACTCTTACAATGAGCAGTTCTTC. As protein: CSATYSYNEQFF.

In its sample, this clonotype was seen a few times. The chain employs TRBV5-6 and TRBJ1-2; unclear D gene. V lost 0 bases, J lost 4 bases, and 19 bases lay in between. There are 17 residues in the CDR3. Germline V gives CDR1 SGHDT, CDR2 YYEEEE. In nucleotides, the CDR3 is TGTGCCAGCAGCTTGGCCCCGCTTCGGGGAGGTAGCTATGGCTACACCTTC. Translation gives CASSLAPLRGGSYGYTF.